Below are 25 T cell receptor beta chains sequenced from a single sample in a study of PD-L1 blockade in urothelial cancer. Sequenced by immunoSEQ multiplex PCR; TCRdb stores in-frame clones only, minus some. The sample contains about 84,000 clones, 82% of which appear only once. The sample here was PBMCs, taken around atezolizumab (anti-PD-L1) treatment. The receptors here all came from a man aged 70 or older with urothelial cancer.

This clone was seen a handful of times. V usage is TRBV7-6 and J usage is TRBJ2-7, with 11 nucleotides matching TRBD1. CDR1 SGHVS and CDR2 FNYEAQ come from the germline V gene. The CDR3 contains 14 residues. V shed 3 bases, J shed 3 bases, and the junction held 1 base outside the gene matches. The CDR3 coding sequence is TGTGCCAGCAGCTTCGGGACAGGGGGCTACGAGCAGTACTTC. Its protein is CASSFGTGGYEQYF.

The chain carries TRBV5-4 and TRBJ2-1; 7 bases align to TRBD1. The V gene's germline CDR1 is SGHNT and CDR2 YYREEE (reference sequence). CDR3 length: 15 amino acids. After removal of 4 bases from V and 8 bases from J, the junction contained 12 bases not matched to a gene. CDR3 region: CASSDFPTGSHEQFF. The CDR3 DNA follows: TGTGCCAGCAGCGACTTTCCGACAGGGAGCCATGAGCAGTTCTTC.

The V gene is TRBV13, the J gene TRBJ2-3; TRBD2 matches at 15 bases. From germline, CDR1 is PRHDT and CDR2 FYEKMQ (reference sequence). Unmatched junction bases numbered 4, after V lost 0 bases and J lost 0 bases. The CDR3 sequence is 19 residues long. As DNA, the CDR3 is TGTGCCAGCAGCTTAGGCCGTGGACTAGCGGGGGGGAGCACAGATACGCAGTATTTT. As protein: CASSLGRGLAGGSTDTQYF.

V usage is TRBV19 and J usage is TRBJ1-1; D gene ambiguous. The germline gives CDR1 LNHDA, CDR2 SQIVND (reference sequence). CDR3 size: 14 residues. V was pared by 8 bases and J by 0 bases, with 13 bases between. CDR3 coding DNA: TGTGCCAGTTCGATCGGTAATATGAACACTGAAGCTTTCTTT. Translating it yields CASSIGNMNTEAFF.

This rearrangement joins TRBV7-9 to TRBJ1-4; 9 nucleotides line up with TRBD1. This CDR3 has 16 amino acids. J was trimmed by 10 bases and V by 1 base; bases with no gene match: 10. Germline V gene lookup returns CDR1 SEHNR and CDR2 FQNEAQ (reference sequence). This chain's CDR3 is CASSLDSGQGRPKLFF. CDR3 nucleotide sequence: TGTGCCAGCAGCTTAGATTCGGGACAGGGTCGGCCAAAACTGTTTTTT.

The V and J genes are TRBV7-2 and TRBJ2-7; TRBD1 is a possible D gene (5 bases). V gave up 4 bases and J gave up 0 bases, with 10 bases separating them. Looked up from germline, CDR1 is SGHTA and CDR2 is FQGNSA. CDR3 length equals 14 residues. The chain's CDR3 is CASSYWGLSYEQYF. In nucleotides, the CDR3 is TGTGCCAGCAGCTACTGGGGCCTCTCCTACGAGCAGTACTTC.

The V and J genes are TRBV4-3 and TRBJ1-2, with a weak D call TRBD1 (6 bases). This CDR3 is built from 14 residues. Deletions cut 4 bases from V and 1 base from J, with 10 bases between. The germline V gene encodes CDR1 LGHNA and CDR2 YSLEER. The CDR3 sequence is CASSLQGGNYGYTF. In DNA, the CDR3 is TGCGCCAGCAGCCTTCAAGGGGGTAACTATGGCTACACCTTC.

The gene calls are TRBV7-2 and TRBJ2-4; 9 nucleotides agree with TRBD1. The CDR3 sequence is 15 residues long. J gave up 1 base and V 5 bases, and 3 bases lay outside the gene matches. Germline CDR1 SGHTA, CDR2 FQGNSA. The CDR3 protein is CASSRDRVAKNIQYF. The CDR3 DNA reads as TGTGCCAGCAGCCGGGACAGGGTGGCCAAAAACATTCAGTACTTC.

V and J are TRBV18 and TRBJ1-6, with a tentative D call TRBD1 (6 bases). Germline-derived CDR1 and CDR2 are KGHSH and LQKENI. Trimming stripped 2 bases from V and 6 bases from J, with 14 bases between. This CDR3 is 16 amino acids long. The CDR3 coding sequence is TGTGCCAGCTCACCAAGCCCCGAGGGGGTTAATTCACCCCTCCACTTT. Translating gives CASSPSPEGVNSPLHF.

The chain joins TRBV2 to TRBJ2-1; D is unresolved. Looked up from germline, CDR1 is SNHLY and CDR2 is FYNNEI. Trimming pared 6 bases from V and 9 bases from J, leaving 15 bases between. This CDR3 contains 13 residues. CDR3 protein: CASSPDLMAEQFF. CDR3 nucleotide sequence: TGTGCCAGCAGCCCTGACTTGATGGCTGAGCAGTTCTTC.

V usage is TRBV5-1 and J usage is TRBJ2-7; 10 nucleotides match TRBD2. J lost 5 bases, V lost 2 bases, and 10 bases had no gene match. Germline-derived CDR1 and CDR2 are SGHRS and YFSETQ. This CDR3 has 16 amino acids. This CDR3 is CASSFFVASGSHEQYF. CDR3 bases: TGCGCCAGCAGCTTTTTCGTAGCTAGCGGGAGCCACGAGCAGTACTTC. The entire variable domain, with the rest obtained from reference TRBV5-1 and TRBJ2-7, is as follows: KAGVTQTPRYLIKTRGQQVTLSCSPISGHRSVSWYQQTPGQGLQFLFEYFSETQRNKGNFPGRFSGRQFSNSRSEMNVSTLELGDSALYLCASSFFVASGSHEQYFGPGTRLTVT.

V is TRBV18 and J is TRBJ2-3; D not resolved. Germline CDR1 and CDR2: KGHSH and LQKENI. This CDR3 spans 15 amino acids. V dropped 1 base and J dropped 1 base, with 9 bases sitting between them. Written as DNA, the CDR3 is TGTGCCAGCTCACCACTTCCCGTCGGCACAGATACGCAGTATTTT. This translates into CASSPLPVGTDTQYF.

This clone has just a few counts. This chain connects TRBV6-5 to TRBJ2-2; TRBD1 matches at 7 bases. The germline V gene has CDR1 MNHEY and CDR2 SVGAGI. V lost 6 bases to trimming and J lost 6 bases; unmatched junction nucleotides: 7. The CDR3 loop spans 14 amino acids. The CDR3 loop reads CASRTSQGAGELFF. In DNA form, the CDR3 reads TGTGCCAGCAGAACAAGCCAGGGGGCCGGGGAGCTGTTTTTT.

This sequence joins TRBV7-2 and TRBJ2-3, with a possible D match to TRBD1 (5 bases). This CDR3 is 13 amino acids long. With 1 base removed from V and 4 bases from J, the gap between germline ends came to 6 bases. Looked up from germline, CDR1 is SGHTA and CDR2 is FQGNSA. The CDR3 sequence is CASSLEGSDTQYF. CDR3 bases: TGTGCCAGCAGCTTAGAGGGGTCAGATACGCAGTATTTT.

The chain carries TRBV5-1 and TRBJ1-3; D not resolved. Germline loops: CDR1 SGHRS, CDR2 YFSETQ. The germline V and J ends were trimmed by 0 bases and 2 bases, with 6 bases remaining between them. The CDR3 consists of 14 residues. CDR3 loop: CASSLDSTGNTIYF. The CDR3 region has the DNA TGCGCCAGCAGCTTGGACAGTACTGGAAACACCATATATTTT.

This clone was seen just once. The V and J genes are TRBV7-2 and TRBJ2-1; TRBD2 matches at 7 bases. CDR1 is SGHTA and CDR2 is FQGNSA in the germline V gene. V dropped 1 base and J dropped 7; count of bases not matched to a gene: 4. This CDR3 has 14 residues. CDR3 amino acids: CASSLGLAENEQFF. In DNA, the CDR3 is TGTGCCAGCAGCTTAGGACTAGCCGAAAATGAGCAGTTCTTC.

The chain has TRBV9 and TRBJ2-5, with TRBD2 matching 7 bases. In germline, CDR1 is SGDLS, CDR2 YYNGEE. The V and J ends lost 4 bases and 4 bases, in that order; junction bases with no gene match: 1. The CDR3 contains 12 residues. DNA for the CDR3: TGTGCCAGCAGCCCTAGCGGAGAGACCCAGTACTTC. It codes for CASSPSGETQYF.

This clone has a handful of counts. V usage is TRBV5-1 and J usage is TRBJ1-1, with TRBD1 matching 9 bases. V was pared by 4 bases and J by 4 bases, with 11 bases of the junction left unmatched. CDR1 and CDR2 from the germline V gene are SGHRS and YFSETQ. There are 16 residues in the CDR3. The CDR3 protein is CASSRQGQGMSTEAFF. Written as DNA, the CDR3 is TGCGCCAGCAGCCGCCAAGGACAGGGGATGAGCACTGAAGCTTTCTTT.

The V gene is TRBV6-6, the J gene TRBJ2-5, with 9 positions matching TRBD2. The CDR3 totals 15 residues. The V segment lost 3 bases and the J segment 5 bases; nucleotides outside the gene matches: 7. CDR1 is MNHNY, CDR2 SVGAGI, per germline (reference sequence). CDR3 bases: TGTGCCAGCAGTTATAGTAGCGGGAGTTCGGAGACCCAGTACTTC. Its protein product is CASSYSSGSSETQYF.

This clone turned up a few times. V gene TRBV5-6 combines with J gene TRBJ1-1, with 7 bases matching TRBD1. V lost 4 bases and J lost 5; bases outside the gene matches: 14. Germline CDR1 SGHDT, CDR2 YYEEEE. CDR3 size: 16 residues. In nucleotides, the CDR3 is TGTGCCAGCAGCCCGCGGGCAGGGGGGCTGGAGACTGAAGCTTTCTTT. As protein: CASSPRAGGLETEAFF.

The chain has TRBV2 and TRBJ1-2; TRBD1 is a possible D gene (5 bases). CDR1 is SNHLY and CDR2 is FYNNEI in the germline V gene. The V and J ends lost 1 base and 4 bases respectively, with 10 bases between them. The CDR3 is 14 amino acids. The CDR3 is CASSEGGGGYGYTF. In nucleotides, the CDR3 is TGTGCCAGCAGTGAAGGTGGGGGGGGCTATGGCTACACCTTC.

CDR3 in amino acids: CSVEISGSFGDTQYF. In nucleotides, the CDR3 is TGCAGCGTTGAAATATCCGGGAGCTTTGGAGATACGCAGTATTTT. The rearrangement links TRBV29-1 to TRBJ2-3; D may be TRBD2 (6 bases). Trimming pared 2 bases from V and 5 bases from J, leaving 17 bases between. This CDR3 comprises 15 residues. Germline V CDR1 and CDR2: SQVTM, ANQGSEA.

The rearrangement uses TRBV9 and TRBJ2-1, with 7 bases identical to TRBD2. The CDR3 has 15 amino acids. Germline values: CDR1 SGDLS, CDR2 YYNGEE. Trimming at V came to 4 bases and at J to 4 bases, leaving 8 bases not matched to a gene. The chain's CDR3 is CASSPSGGGYNEQFF. The CDR3 coding sequence is TGTGCCAGCAGCCCGTCGGGCGGGGGATACAATGAGCAGTTCTTC.

The J gene is TRBJ2-2, the V gene TRBV7-2; 9 bases align to TRBD1. This CDR3 is 16 amino acids long. The V gene's germline CDR1 is SGHTA and CDR2 FQGNSA. V trimming: 4 bases; J trimming: 7 bases; junction bases outside the gene matches: 10. CDR3 DNA sequence: TGTGCCAGCAGCTCCGGGACAGGGAGTCTGGACGGGGAGCTGTTTTTT. It is translated as CASSSGTGSLDGELFF.

This chain uses TRBV4-1 with TRBJ2-2; D uncertain. The ends were cut back, 4 bases at V and 3 bases at J, with 9 bases in the middle. The CDR3 covers 14 residues. The germline gives CDR1 MGHRA, CDR2 YSYEKL. CDR3 in amino acids: CASSRNRDTGELFF. CDR3 DNA: TGCGCCAGCAGCCGCAACAGAGACACCGGGGAGCTGTTTTTT.